This entry lists 31 T cell receptor beta chains sequenced from one sample in a study of tumor-infiltrating lymphocytes in localized non-small cell lung cancer (dated by TCRdb to the early 2020s). The library was generated by the immunoSEQ multiplex PCR assay. TCRdb stores this immuneACCESS table with in-frame sequences only. Part of the clones is absent; in the studies checked, under half of the shortfall reflects unresolved V genes, and no reason is known for the rest. In all, the sample holds approximately 17,000 clones, and 73% of those were seen once. The top ten clonotypes cover approximately 4.3% of the sample. Input material: lung tumor tissue. The receptors were sampled from a human donor with non-small cell lung cancer.

This clone showed up just a few times. The chain uses TRBV6-1 and TRBJ1-5; D remains ambiguous. CDR1 is MNHNS, CDR2 SASEGT, per germline. The CDR3 sequence is 13 residues long. The V end was cut by 1 base, the J end by 7 bases, with 8 bases between. The chain's CDR3 is CASSEDFGQPQHF. The CDR3 nucleotides read TGTGCCAGCAGTGAAGATTTTGGGCAGCCCCAGCATTTT.

The chain couples TRBV19 to TRBJ2-2, with no clear D. Trimming removed 8 bases from V and 4 bases from J, with 17 bases in between. There are 15 residues in the CDR3. CDR1 is LNHDA and CDR2 is SQIVND in the germline V gene (reference sequence). CDR3 bases: TGTGCCAGTGGTACCATCGCCTTCTCCACCGGGGAGCTGTTTTTT. Translating gives CASGTIAFSTGELFF.

The J gene is TRBJ1-5, the V gene TRBV18; 9 bases match TRBD1. The CDR3 extends over 17 amino acids. Per the germline V gene, CDR1 is KGHSH and CDR2 is LQKENI. J was trimmed by 4 bases and V by 3 bases; bases with no gene match: 10. CDR3 DNA sequence: TGTGCCAGCTCACCGGACCATTCCGGGACAGGGAATCAGCCCCAGCATTTT. It is translated as CASSPDHSGTGNQPQHF.

This clone was detected a few times. The genes are TRBV28 and TRBJ2-2, with TRBD2 identical over 7 bases. J gave up 0 bases and V 2 bases, and 0 bases lay outside the gene matches. The CDR3 extends over 15 amino acids. Germline CDR1 is MDHEN and CDR2 is SYDVKM. The CDR3 loop is CASSLAGANTGELFF. The CDR3 DNA is TGTGCCAGCAGTTTAGCGGGAGCGAACACCGGGGAGCTGTTTTTT.

Only a few counts were recorded for this clone. This chain uses TRBV30 with TRBJ2-7; D remains ambiguous. Germline V gene data show CDR1 as GTSNPN and CDR2 as SVGIG (reference sequence). V was pared by 3 bases and J by 2 bases, with 5 bases between. The CDR3 sequence is 11 residues long. The CDR3 loop reads CAWRVAYEQYF. CDR3 in DNA: TGTGCCTGGAGGGTGGCCTACGAGCAGTACTTC. Using reference TRBV30 and TRBJ2-7 for the parts outside the CDR3, the full variable domain is SQTIHQWPATLVQPVGSPLSLECTVEGTSNPNLYWYRQAAGRGLQLLFYSVGIGQISSEVPQNLSASRPQDRQFILSSKKLLLSDSGFYLCAWRVAYEQYFGPGTRLTVT.

The V gene is TRBV7-9, the J gene TRBJ2-5, with unresolved D. The V gene lost 5 bases and the J gene lost 5 bases, with 9 bases spanning the gap. Per the germline V gene, CDR1 is SEHNR and CDR2 is FQNEAQ (reference sequence). The CDR3 runs 12 residues. This CDR3 reads CASSPAWETQYF. The CDR3, as DNA: TGTGCCAGCAGCCCAGCATGGGAGACCCAGTACTTC.

The rearrangement uses TRBV28 and TRBJ2-7; D gene uncertain. Looked up from germline, CDR1 is MDHEN and CDR2 is SYDVKM. CDR3 size: 15 residues. Trimming took off 5 bases at V and 1 base at J, with 15 bases between the two ends. The CDR3 coding sequence is TGTGCCAGCAGTCCTACTGTTTTTGGGTCCTACGAGCAGTACTTC. It codes for CASSPTVFGSYEQYF.

The rearrangement uses TRBV5-6 and TRBJ2-1; 10 bases are shared with TRBD2. This CDR3 spans 16 amino acids. CDR1 is SGHDT, CDR2 YYEEEE, per germline. The trim removed 2 bases at V and 7 bases at J, leaving 9 bases unmatched. The CDR3 region has the DNA TGTGCCAGCAGCTTTTTGGGCCTAGCGGGAGAAAATGAGCAGTTCTTC. Translating it yields CASSFLGLAGENEQFF.

The J gene is TRBJ2-1, the V gene TRBV20-1; no reliable D call. Deletions cut 1 base from V and 9 bases from J, with 7 bases between. Germline CDR1 and CDR2: DFQATT and SNEGSKA (reference sequence). The CDR3 length is 11 residues. The CDR3 region is CSARVDFEQFF. The CDR3 DNA reads as TGCAGTGCTAGAGTAGACTTTGAGCAGTTCTTC.

V is TRBV30 and J is TRBJ1-4, with no clear D. V was shortened by 6 bases and J by 6 bases, with 11 bases between the two germline ends. The CDR3 length is 12 residues. Germline V gene lookup returns CDR1 GTSNPN and CDR2 SVGIG (reference sequence). The CDR3 spells CACDTPHEKLFF. For the CDR3, the DNA is TGTGCCTGCGACACCCCTCATGAAAAACTGTTTTTT.

V is TRBV4-1 and J is TRBJ1-2; D ambiguous. V lost 0 bases and J 4 bases, leaving 6 bases between the germline ends. The CDR3 sequence is 13 residues long. Germline-derived CDR1 and CDR2 are MGHRA and YSYEKL. The CDR3 loop reads CASSQESFYGYTF. In DNA, the CDR3 is TGCGCCAGCAGCCAAGAATCTTTCTATGGCTACACCTTC.

This clone turned up a few times. This chain links TRBV7-8 with TRBJ2-7; D not resolved. The CDR3 is 11 residues long. V was trimmed by 7 bases and J by 5 bases, leaving 9 bases between them. CDR1 SGHVS and CDR2 FQNEAQ come from the germline V gene. CDR3 sequence reads: CASNSGHEQYF. The CDR3 nucleotides read TGTGCCAGCAACTCGGGCCACGAGCAGTACTTC.

Only a few counts were recorded for this clone. The V and J genes are TRBV7-9 and TRBJ1-1; a possible D gene is TRBD1 (5 bases). CDR1 and CDR2 (germline): SEHNR, FQNEAQ (reference sequence). V lost 3 bases and J lost 3, with 11 bases in between. The CDR3 sequence is 14 residues long. Written as DNA, the CDR3 is TGTGCCAGCAGCTTCGAAGGACATTACACTGAAGCTTTCTTT. It is translated as CASSFEGHYTEAFF.

The chain recombines TRBV9 with TRBJ2-2, with D possibly being TRBD2 (5 bases). Germline V gives CDR1 SGDLS, CDR2 YYNGEE. The CDR3 runs 14 residues. The V end was cut by 1 base, the J end by 5 bases, with 9 bases between. Here the CDR3 DNA reads TGTGCCAGCAGCGTACTAGCAGATACCGGGGAGCTGTTTTTT. Residues: CASSVLADTGELFF.

The V and J genes are TRBV6-1 and TRBJ1-4, with 9 bases matching TRBD1. The germline CDR1 and CDR2 sequences are MNHNS and SASEGT. Trimming took 1 base from V and 7 from J; bases not matched to a gene: 4. This CDR3 has 15 residues. The CDR3 DNA follows: TGTGCCAGCAGTGAAGGGGGACAGGGTTTTGAAAAACTGTTTTTT. The encoded protein is CASSEGGQGFEKLFF.

This rearrangement joins TRBV6-1 to TRBJ1-2; 10 bases fit TRBD1. Germline values: CDR1 MNHNS, CDR2 SASEGT. With V trimmed by 6 bases and J by 8 bases, 12 bases remained unmatched. CDR3 length: 15 amino acids. CDR3 amino acids: CASRIRQGALGGYTF. In DNA form, the CDR3 reads TGTGCCAGCAGGATTAGACAGGGGGCGTTAGGAGGCTACACCTTC.

V and J are TRBV10-3 and TRBJ2-2; 7 bases line up with TRBD1. This CDR3 is built from 15 residues. Germline CDR1 is ENHRY and CDR2 is SYGVKD. Unmatched junction bases numbered 8, after V lost 3 bases and J lost 7 bases. The CDR3 coding sequence is TGTGCCATCAGTGACCTTAACAGGGGAGACGGGGAGCTGTTTTTT. This encodes CAISDLNRGDGELFF.

The chain recombines TRBV11-2 with TRBJ2-1, with D possibly being TRBD2 (6 bases). With 5 bases removed from V and 0 bases from J, the gap between germline ends came to 11 bases. Germline assignment: CDR1 SGHAT and CDR2 FQNNGV. CDR3 length: 15 residues. CDR3: CASSPLASSYNEQFF. The CDR3 nucleotides read TGTGCCAGCAGCCCCCTAGCGTCCTCCTACAATGAGCAGTTCTTC.

V and J are TRBV6-1 and TRBJ1-5; 7 bases agree with TRBD1. V lost 8 bases and J lost 7; bases outside the gene matches: 8. The CDR3 sequence is 13 residues long. Germline CDR1 is MNHNS and CDR2 is SASEGT. The DNA for the CDR3 is TGTGCCAGCTTATTATACAGGGGACAGCCCCAGCATTTT. Amino acids: CASLLYRGQPQHF.

This clone was seen just once. The chain couples TRBV5-6 to TRBJ2-7; D remains unclear. There are 13 residues in the CDR3. The V and J ends lost 3 bases and 2 bases respectively, with 9 bases between them. Per germline, CDR1 SGHDT and CDR2 YYEEEE. CDR3 nucleotides: TGTGCCAGCAGCTGGGCAGCTACCTACGAGCAGTACTTC. It is translated as CASSWAATYEQYF.

The J gene is TRBJ1-5, the V gene TRBV19, with D perhaps TRBD1 (5 bases). Germline V gene lookup returns CDR1 LNHDA and CDR2 SQIVND (reference sequence). The CDR3 contains 12 residues. Trimming left V 1 base short and J 15 bases short, with 13 bases between. The CDR3 sequence is CASSIGGQLLHF. The CDR3 coding sequence is TGTGCCAGTAGTATAGGAGGACAATTGTTGCATTTT.

This clone was seen more than once but under ten times. The chain carries TRBV7-2 and TRBJ1-3; no reliable D call. V was trimmed by 5 bases and J by 0 bases, leaving 8 bases between them. CDR3 length: 14 residues. CDR1 and CDR2 (germline): SGHTA, FQGNSA. The CDR3 here is CASSPAHSGNTIYF. The CDR3 region has the DNA TGTGCCAGCAGCCCCGCCCACTCTGGAAACACCATATATTTT.

In this sample, this clone turned up once. This chain connects TRBV6-4 to TRBJ1-6; 8 positions match TRBD1. The V and J ends lost 3 bases and 12 bases, in that order; junction bases with no gene match: 4. Germline V gene sequence: CDR1 MRHNA, CDR2 SNTAGT. The CDR3 sequence is 13 residues long. CDR3 amino acids: CASSEVDRGPLHF. The CDR3, as DNA: TGTGCCAGCAGTGAAGTCGACAGGGGACCCCTCCACTTT.

CDR3 sequence reads: CASSFQGSREQFF. DNA of the CDR3: TGTGCCAGCAGCTTTCAGGGGTCTCGGGAGCAGTTCTTC. The V and J genes are TRBV7-8 and TRBJ2-1, with D perhaps matching TRBD1 (6 bases). This CDR3 spans 13 amino acids. V gave up 3 bases and J gave up 10 bases, with 13 bases separating them. Germline values: CDR1 SGHVS, CDR2 FQNEAQ.

V is TRBV19 and J is TRBJ1-1; 10 bases fit TRBD1. The germline V gene has CDR1 LNHDA and CDR2 SQIVND (reference sequence). The CDR3 extends over 15 amino acids. V shed 5 bases, J shed 4 bases, and the junction held 7 bases outside the gene matches. The CDR3 reads CASSSRTGGTTEAFF. The DNA for the CDR3 is TGTGCCAGTAGTTCCCGGACAGGGGGGACCACTGAAGCTTTCTTT. The whole variable domain, remainder taken from reference TRBV19 and TRBJ1-1, is DGGITQSPKYLFRKEGQNVTLSCEQNLNHDAMYWYRQDPGQGLRLIYYSQIVNDFQKGDIAEGYSVSREKKESFPLTVTSAQKNPTAFYLCASSSRTGGTTEAFFGQGTRLTVV.

This clone appeared a few times. In DNA form, the CDR3 reads TGTGCCAGCTCACCACCGGCGGCCTTGACTGAAGCTTTCTTT. Protein product: CASSPPAALTEAFF. The chain couples TRBV18 to TRBJ1-1; D is ambiguous. Per germline, CDR1 KGHSH and CDR2 LQKENI. This CDR3 contains 14 residues. Trimming removed 0 bases from V and 5 bases from J, with 10 bases in between.

The chain uses TRBV5-1 and TRBJ1-3; D is possibly TRBD1 (5 bases). V was clipped by 8 bases and J by 2 bases, with 14 bases between them. Germline CDR1 SGHRS, CDR2 YFSETQ. The CDR3 spans 14 residues. CDR3 sequence reads: CASTEGLAGNTIYF. CDR3 nucleotide sequence: TGCGCCAGTACCGAGGGGCTGGCTGGAAACACCATATATTTT.

The V gene is TRBV5-5, the J gene TRBJ1-2; D call uncertain. The V end lost 0 bases, the J end lost 4 bases, and 4 bases lay between the germline ends. CDR3 size: 12 residues. The germline gives CDR1 SGHKS, CDR2 YYEKEE (reference sequence). The DNA for the CDR3 is TGTGCCAGCAGCTTGGGGGGCTATGGCTACACCTTC. Amino acid sequence: CASSLGGYGYTF.

Sample share makes this clone medium-sized (0.01 to 0.1%). CDR3 nucleotide sequence: TGTGCCAGCAGTGTAAGACAGCTCAGCAATCAGCCCCAGCATTTT. Translation gives CASSVRQLSNQPQHF. The chain has TRBV2 and TRBJ1-5; a weak D match, TRBD1 (5 bases). Germline V gene lookup returns CDR1 SNHLY and CDR2 FYNNEI. The V and J ends lost 4 bases and 1 base respectively, with 11 bases between them. CDR3 length equals 15 residues.

J is TRBJ2-3 and V is TRBV6-4, with 9 bases aligning to TRBD1. The V segment lost 8 bases and the J segment 4 bases; nucleotides outside the gene matches: 7. The germline gives CDR1 MRHNA, CDR2 SNTAGT. This CDR3 spans 14 amino acids. The CDR3 bases are TGTGCCAGCCGGACAGGGGCCGGGGCAGATACGCAGTATTTT. This codes for CASRTGAGADTQYF.

V gene TRBV5-6 combines with J gene TRBJ1-1; D remains ambiguous. The CDR3 loop spans 15 amino acids. The germline V and J ends were trimmed by 0 bases and 0 bases, with 9 bases remaining between them. The V gene's germline CDR1 is SGHDT and CDR2 YYEEEE. The CDR3 loop is CASSLGQRMNTEAFF. As DNA, the CDR3 is TGTGCCAGCAGCTTGGGGCAGCGCATGAACACTGAAGCTTTCTTT. Filled out from reference TRBV5-6 and TRBJ1-1, the complete variable domain reads DAGVTQSPTHLIKTRGQQVTLRCSPKSGHDTVSWYQQALGQGPQFIFQYYEEEERQRGNFPDRFSGHQFPNYSSELNVNALLLGDSALYLCASSLGQRMNTEAFFGQGTRLTVV.